This TCR beta chain was retrieved from a study of T cell repertoires in cytomegalovirus infection. The CDR3 contains 14 residues. CDR1 MDHEN and CDR2 SYDVKM come from the germline V gene. V dropped 1 base and J dropped 1 base, with 7 bases sitting between them. This clonotype was seen repeatedly, ten times or more. One entry per CDR3 protein results from TCRdb running MiXCR on the reads. The profile covers tens of thousands of distinct CDR3 sequences, with 3.5% to 4% appearing a single time and 22% taken by the ten largest. The V and J genes are TRBV28 and TRBJ1-1; no reliable D call. The sequence derives from a human donor in good health (CMV status not recorded). Some clones in this sample may be carry-over from other donors' samples. Source material: PBMCs. CDR3 in amino acids: CASSLLQANTEAFF. As DNA, the CDR3 is TGTGCCAGCAGTTTATTGCAGGCGAACACTGAAGCTTTCTTT.